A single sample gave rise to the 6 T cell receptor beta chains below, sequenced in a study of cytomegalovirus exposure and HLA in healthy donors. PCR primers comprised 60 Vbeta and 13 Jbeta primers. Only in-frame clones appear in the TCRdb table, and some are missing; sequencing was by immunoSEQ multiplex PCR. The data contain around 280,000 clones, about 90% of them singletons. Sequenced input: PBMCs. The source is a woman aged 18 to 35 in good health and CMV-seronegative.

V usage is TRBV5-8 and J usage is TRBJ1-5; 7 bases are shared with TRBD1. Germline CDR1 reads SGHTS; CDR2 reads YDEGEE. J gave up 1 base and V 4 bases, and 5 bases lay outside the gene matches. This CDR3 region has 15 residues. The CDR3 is CASSPGTVSNQPQHF. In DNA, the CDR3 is TGTGCCAGCAGCCCTGGGACAGTGAGCAATCAGCCCCAGCATTTT.

This chain's CDR3 is CASSVVGGSHNEQFF. The CDR3 DNA sequence: TGTGCCAGCAGCGTAGTTGGCGGGTCCCACAATGAGCAGTTCTTC. This sequence joins TRBV9 and TRBJ2-1; maybe TRBD2 (5 bases). Germline V lookup: CDR1 SGDLS, CDR2 YYNGEE. The CDR3 length is 15 residues. The V end was cut by 0 bases, the J end by 5 bases, with 12 bases between. The complete variable domain, with remaining parts taken from reference TRBV9 and TRBJ2-1, reads DSGVTQTPKHLITATGQRVTLRCSPRSGDLSVYWYQQSLDQGLQFLIQYYNGEERAKGNILERFSAQQFPDLHSELNLSSLELGDSALYFCASSVVGGSHNEQFFGPGTRLTVL.

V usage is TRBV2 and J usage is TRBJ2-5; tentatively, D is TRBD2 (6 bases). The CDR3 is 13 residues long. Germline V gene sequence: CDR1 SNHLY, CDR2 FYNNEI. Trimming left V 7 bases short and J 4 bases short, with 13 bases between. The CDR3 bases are TGTGCCAGCACCCTAACCGGGGGAGAGACCCAGTACTTC. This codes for CASTLTGGETQYF. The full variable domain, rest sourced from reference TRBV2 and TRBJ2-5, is EPEVTQTPSHQVTQMGQEVILRCVPISNHLYFYWYRQILGQKVEFLVSFYNNEISEKSEIFDDQFSVERPDGSNFTLKIRSTKLEDSAMYFCASTLTGGETQYFGPGTRLLVL.

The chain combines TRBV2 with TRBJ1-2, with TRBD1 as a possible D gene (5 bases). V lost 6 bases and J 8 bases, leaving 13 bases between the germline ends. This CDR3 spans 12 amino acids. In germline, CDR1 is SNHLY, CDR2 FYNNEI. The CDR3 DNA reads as TGTGCCAGCAGGTCGACAGCTATCGGCTACACCTTC. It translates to CASRSTAIGYTF.

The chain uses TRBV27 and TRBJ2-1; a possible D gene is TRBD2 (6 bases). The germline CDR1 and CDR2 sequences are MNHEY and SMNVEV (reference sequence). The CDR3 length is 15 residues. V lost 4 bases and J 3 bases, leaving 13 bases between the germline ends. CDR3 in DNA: TGTGCCAGCAGTTCGAGACGGGGACTCTACAATGAGCAGTTCTTC. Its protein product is CASSSRRGLYNEQFF.

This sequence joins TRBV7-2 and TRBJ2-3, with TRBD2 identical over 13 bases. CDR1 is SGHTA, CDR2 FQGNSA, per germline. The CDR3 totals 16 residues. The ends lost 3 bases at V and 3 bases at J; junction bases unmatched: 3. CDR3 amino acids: CASSFGLAGVTDTQYF. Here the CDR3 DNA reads TGTGCCAGCAGCTTCGGACTAGCGGGGGTAACAGATACGCAGTATTTT.